This entry lists 15 T cell receptor beta chains sequenced from one sample in a study of vaccination and CD4 T cells after COVID-19. Antigens of these TCRs are unknown. Treatment denoted: roughly 11-day PBMC culture with coronavirus spike peptide pools or control peptides (ViraFEST assay). Sequencing of DNA taken from cultured CD4+ T cells relied on the Oncomine TCR Beta short-read assay. TCRdb re-analysed the PCR reads in MiXCR, keeping a single row per CDR3 protein. The sample has around 20,000 distinct CDR3 sequences, roughly 50% seen once. Sequencing was done on a sample of CD4+ T cells from blood, cultured in vitro. The receptor set was obtained from a human donor who had recovered from COVID-19.

The chain recombines TRBV7-3 with TRBJ2-2; TRBD2 matches 12 bases. The CDR3 totals 14 residues. Trimming cost V 6 bases and J 8 bases; bases outside gene matches: 4. The germline CDR1 and CDR2 sequences are SGHTA and FQGTGA. The DNA for the CDR3 is TGTGCCAGCAGTCGTCTAGCGGGAGGGGGGGAGCTGTTTTTT. This codes for CASSRLAGGGELFF.

The V gene is TRBV6-5, the J gene TRBJ2-2; the D gene is possibly TRBD1 (6 bases). Trimming shortened V by 2 bases and J by 1 base, and 14 bases separated the two germline ends. The CDR3 totals 17 residues. The germline gives CDR1 MNHEY, CDR2 SVGAGI. Here the CDR3 reads CASSYRGLTGNTGELFF. The DNA for the CDR3 is TGTGCCAGCAGTTACCGAGGGTTGACAGGGAACACCGGGGAGCTGTTTTTT.

CDR3 in DNA: TGCGCCAGCAGTGCGTCCGGGGGGACCCAGTACTTC. It is translated as CASSASGGTQYF. V gene TRBV10-1 combines with J gene TRBJ2-5, with D possibly matching TRBD2 (6 bases). This CDR3 comprises 12 residues. Deletions cut 4 bases from V and 7 bases from J, with 10 bases between. Germline loops: CDR1 WNHNN, CDR2 SYGVQD (reference sequence).

V usage is TRBV5-4 and J usage is TRBJ2-2; 7 bases match TRBD2. The CDR3 is made up of 16 amino acids. The germline V gene encodes CDR1 SGHNT and CDR2 YYREEE (reference sequence). Unmatched junction bases numbered 6, after V lost 2 bases and J lost 2 bases. The CDR3 DNA reads as TGTGCCAGCAGCTTCGGGGGAGCGGGAAACACCGGGGAGCTGTTTTTT. It is translated as CASSFGGAGNTGELFF.

The chain recombines TRBV20-1 with TRBJ2-1, with 7 positions matching TRBD2. Trimming took 5 bases from V and 2 from J; bases not matched to a gene: 12. The CDR3 contains 16 residues. Germline-derived CDR1 and CDR2 are DFQATT and SNEGSKA (reference sequence). Here the CDR3 DNA reads TGCAGTGCTGGGTACTCCGGGAGGTTCCCCTACAATGAGCAGTTCTTC. Its translation: CSAGYSGRFPYNEQFF.

This clonotype was observed once. The rearrangement joins TRBV5-1 to TRBJ2-7, with D hard to call. Between the trimmed V and J ends, which lost 1 base and 4 bases, there was a span of 6 bases. The CDR3 sequence is 12 residues long. Germline loops: CDR1 SGHRS, CDR2 YFSETQ. The CDR3 DNA reads TGCGCCAGCAGCTTGCTCAGTTACGAGCAGTACTTC. Its translation: CASSLLSYEQYF.

This clonotype was observed once. The V and J genes are TRBV2 and TRBJ2-7; D is possibly TRBD1 or TRBD2 (5 bases each). V was pared by 6 bases and J by 3 bases, with 15 bases between. Germline V gives CDR1 SNHLY, CDR2 FYNNEI. CDR3 length: 14 amino acids. The chain's CDR3 is CASSYARGVYEQYF. The CDR3 coding sequence is TGTGCCAGCAGCTATGCGAGGGGTGTCTACGAGCAGTACTTC. The variable domain in full, with the rest retrieved from reference TRBV2 and TRBJ2-7, is EPEVTQTPSHQVTQMGQEVILRCVPISNHLYFYWYRQILGQKVEFLVSFYNNEISEKSEIFDDQFSVERPDGSNFTLKIRSTKLEDSAMYFCASSYARGVYEQYFGPGTRLTVT.

V gene TRBV19 combines with J gene TRBJ2-3, with 10 bases lining up with TRBD2. This CDR3 region has 14 residues. V was clipped by 2 bases and J by 6 bases; unmatched bases: 2. The germline V gene has CDR1 LNHDA and CDR2 SQIVND (reference sequence). The CDR3 DNA follows: TGTGCCAGTAGTATAAGCGGGAGGGAGGATACGCAGTATTTT. Protein sequence: CASSISGREDTQYF. Drawing the rest from reference TRBV19 and TRBJ2-3, the complete variable domain is DGGITQSPKYLFRKEGQNVTLSCEQNLNHDAMYWYRQDPGQGLRLIYYSQIVNDFQKGDIAEGYSVSREKKESFPLTVTSAQKNPTAFYLCASSISGREDTQYFGPGTRLTVL.

V is TRBV4-3 and J is TRBJ2-2; D is possibly TRBD2 (6 bases). The CDR3 extends over 14 amino acids. The V end lost 1 base, the J end lost 6 bases, and 9 bases lay between the germline ends. The germline V gene encodes CDR1 LGHNA and CDR2 YSLEER. The CDR3 DNA is TGCGCCAGCAGCCAAGGGAGGGGAGCCGGGGAGCTGTTTTTT. This encodes CASSQGRGAGELFF.

The V and J genes are TRBV12-3 or TRBV12-4 and TRBJ1-2; D is undetermined. V lost 3 bases and J lost 7, with 12 bases in between. CDR3 length: 13 residues. CDR3 loop: CASSLISGTGYTF. DNA for the CDR3: TGTGCCAGCAGTTTGATCAGTGGAACTGGCTACACCTTC.

The V gene is TRBV18, the J gene TRBJ2-1; 16 bases agree with TRBD2. This CDR3 is 15 amino acids long. Per germline, CDR1 KGHSH and CDR2 LQKENI. V lost 3 bases and J lost 13; bases outside the gene matches: 6. The CDR3 DNA follows: TGTGCCAGCTCACCGGGGACTAGCGGGAGGGCCCAACAGTTCTTC. It yields the protein CASSPGTSGRAQQFF. Variable domain in full (rest from reference TRBV18 and TRBJ2-1): NAGVMQNPRHLVRRRGQEARLRCSPMKGHSHVYWYRQLPEEGLKFMVYLQKENIIDESGMPKERFSAEFPKEGPSILRIQQVVRGDSAAYFCASSPGTSGRAQQFFGPGTRLTVL.

The gene calls are TRBV7-9 and TRBJ2-3, with 10 positions matching TRBD2. CDR1 and CDR2 from the germline V gene are SEHNR and FQNEAQ (reference sequence). This CDR3 spans 17 amino acids. The J segment lost 5 bases and the V segment lost 0 bases, leaving 8 bases of the junction unmatched. The CDR3 nucleotides read TGTGCCAGCAGCTTAGCTTCAGCGGGAGGGCCTGGAGATACGCAGTATTTT. Translation gives CASSLASAGGPGDTQYF.

The V gene is TRBV6-1, the J gene TRBJ1-4; no clear D. V was clipped by 6 bases and J by 3 bases, with 5 bases between them. The CDR3 is 12 amino acids. Germline loops: CDR1 MNHNS, CDR2 SASEGT. The CDR3 region has the DNA TGTGCCAGCAGACAGCCTAATGAAAAACTGTTTTTT. Its translation is CASRQPNEKLFF.

The rearrangement joins TRBV28 to TRBJ1-2; 7 bases are shared with TRBD1. J gave up 4 bases and V 2 bases, and 10 bases lay outside the gene matches. Germline CDR1 is MDHEN and CDR2 is SYDVKM. The CDR3 sequence is 16 residues long. The CDR3 nucleotides read TGTGCCAGCAGTTTAGCCGGGACAGTCCGAGGCTATGGCTACACCTTC. Translation gives CASSLAGTVRGYGYTF.

This sequence joins TRBV18 and TRBJ2-1; TRBD2 agrees at 7 bases. With 6 bases clipped from V and 7 bases from J, the junction kept 9 bases outside the gene matches. The CDR3 runs 14 residues. CDR1 KGHSH and CDR2 LQKENI come from the germline V gene. The chain's CDR3 is CASSGDGAGNEQFF. CDR3 nucleotides: TGTGCCAGCTCCGGGGACGGAGCGGGGAATGAGCAGTTCTTC.